Listed below are T cell receptor beta chains from one sample, sequenced in a study of early T cells in non-severe SARS-CoV-2 infection. TCRdb called the 5' RACE reads again in MiXCR, with one record for every CDR3 protein. The sample lists tens of thousands of distinct CDR3 sequences, about 10% seen once, with under 7% in the top ten. Sequences were obtained from whole blood. These receptor sequences come from an adult who was a healthcare worker with PCR-confirmed SARS-CoV-2 infection or an uninfected control (not recorded which). The CDR3 runs from the conserved cysteine through the conserved F or W.

cdr3_length	v_call	j_call	cdr3_aa
15	TRBV12-3/TRBV12-4	TRBJ1-6	CASTEDGPYNSPLHF
14	TRBV6-1	TRBJ1-1	CASSGNRGRAEAFF
14	TRBV3-1	TRBJ2-7	CASSPSGGVIEQYF
17	TRBV6-2/TRBV6-3	TRBJ2-5	CASSYPSRDRDQETQYF
14	TRBV20-1	TRBJ2-7	CSATRTSGYYEQYF
15	TRBV11-2	TRBJ2-1	CASSLGGTTYNEQFF
20	TRBV6-6	TRBJ2-4	CASSLEKRWGLAVAKNIQYF
15	TRBV13	TRBJ2-7	CASSLATDESYEQYF
14	TRBV20-1	TRBJ1-2	CSATTRQGLYGYTF
15	TRBV28	TRBJ1-5	CASSLGLERMEPQHF
14	TRBV20-1	TRBJ2-4	CSARTTGSGNIQYF
18	TRBV5-1	TRBJ1-2	CASSLVLPGLRGDYGYTF
23	TRBV4-1	TRBJ2-2	CASSQARVRGRTFKGEDTGELFF
14	TRBV27	TRBJ2-1	CASSPWQGRNEQFF
11	TRBV7-2	TRBJ2-1	CASSFMNEQFF
23	TRBV11-2	TRBJ2-5	CASSFRIFIATSGRPQDGETQYF
12	TRBV29-1	TRBJ1-1	CSVDYVFTEAFF
14	TRBV30	TRBJ2-5	CAWSVGGDQETQYF
14	TRBV7-9	TRBJ2-3	CASSSGGSTDTQYF
16	TRBV23-1	TRBJ2-2	CAPQTASGGQTGELFF
15	TRBV5-1	TRBJ2-3	CASSPLWGRTDTQYF
14	TRBV6-2/TRBV6-3	TRBJ1-1	CASSNRGMNTEAFF
17	TRBV7-6	TRBJ2-1	CASSPILAKSGYNEQFF
15	TRBV20-1	TRBJ2-1	CSATTSSGGLNEQFF
15	TRBV6-2/TRBV6-3	TRBJ2-1	CASSIAGGEYNEQFF
14	TRBV7-2	TRBJ2-3	CASSSDRGPDTQYF
15	TRBV4-3	TRBJ2-1	CASSRSGVSYNEQFF
14	TRBV28	TRBJ1-4	CASNGPGFLEKLFF
16	TRBV7-9	TRBJ2-3	CASSFTSGRPTDTQYF
13	TRBV29-1	TRBJ1-1	CSVIGQLNTEAFF
13	TRBV18	TRBJ2-3	CASSPAGADTQYF
15	TRBV4-3	TRBJ1-1	CASSQETTWNTEAFF
14	TRBV20-1	TRBJ2-7	CSARASGPSYEQYF
15	TRBV4-3	TRBJ2-7	CASSQEASGSYEQYF
15	TRBV9	TRBJ2-1	CASSVAGGSGNEQFF
14	TRBV5-8	TRBJ2-3	CASSLFIPPDTQYF
14	TRBV7-2	TRBJ1-1	CASSLVGGNTEAFF
15	TRBV5-1	TRBJ2-3	CASSLRGRATDTQYF
16	TRBV6-5	TRBJ2-2	CASSYVGAANTGELFF
14	TRBV11-1	TRBJ2-3	CASSENRGGNTQYF
14	TRBV3-1	TRBJ2-1	CASSQGGSYNEQFF